Listed here are 27 T cell receptor beta chains from one sample, sequenced in a study of T cell responses to AZD1222 COVID-19 vaccine. Produced via immunoSEQ multiplex PCR; TCRdb's table is partial and in-frame only. The table lists 110,000 or so clones, more than 70% of them singletons. The specimen was peripheral blood, collected on day 0 of AZD1222 vaccination. These receptors all stem from an adult in good health.

This chain connects TRBV28 to TRBJ2-7, with a tentative D call TRBD2 (5 bases). CDR3 size: 15 residues. The V end lost 6 bases, the J end lost 0 bases, and 15 bases lay between the germline ends. CDR1 and CDR2 from the germline V gene are MDHEN and SYDVKM. In DNA, the CDR3 is TGTGCCAGCAGACCCGGACGGAGGAGCTCCTACGAGCAGTACTTC. As protein: CASRPGRRSSYEQYF.

This clone has just one count. The chain is built from TRBV7-2 and TRBJ1-4, with D unclear. The CDR3 spans 16 residues. The germline gives CDR1 SGHTA, CDR2 FQGNSA. Deletions cut 5 bases from V and 1 base from J, with 14 bases between. CDR3 loop: CASSPNVWVTNEKLFF. CDR3 DNA: TGTGCCAGCAGCCCGAACGTTTGGGTAACTAATGAAAAACTGTTTTTT. The whole variable domain, remainder taken from reference TRBV7-2 and TRBJ1-4, is GAGVSQSPSNKVTEKGKDVELRCDPISGHTALYWYRQSLGQGLEFLIYFQGNSAPDKSGLPSDRFSAERTGGSVSTLTIQRTQQEDSAVYLCASSPNVWVTNEKLFFGSGTQLSVL.

This chain uses TRBV11-1 with TRBJ2-2; tentative D call: TRBD1 (6 bases). CDR1 is SGHAT, CDR2 FQDESV, per germline (reference sequence). This CDR3 contains 16 residues. Trimming removed 5 bases at V and 4 bases at J, with 17 bases between. CDR3 residues: CASSKGGEGGTGELFF. The CDR3 DNA is TGTGCCAGCAGCAAAGGGGGTGAAGGTGGCACCGGGGAGCTGTTTTTT.

This clone was observed once. This chain links TRBV28 with TRBJ1-5; TRBD1 matches 7 bases. Germline CDR1 reads MDHEN; CDR2 reads SYDVKM. The CDR3 is made up of 14 amino acids. V shed 3 bases and J 7 bases; nucleotides not matched to a gene: 6. CDR3 nucleotide sequence: TGTGCCAGCAGTTTCCGACAGGGAGACCAGCCCCAGCATTTT. This sequence encodes CASSFRQGDQPQHF.

The J gene is TRBJ1-2, the V gene TRBV19; 7 positions match TRBD1. The CDR3 sequence is 14 residues long. CDR1 is LNHDA and CDR2 is SQIVND in the germline V gene (reference sequence). The trim removed 5 bases at V and 5 bases at J, leaving 8 bases unmatched. The CDR3 sequence: CASSSPTGEYGYTF. The CDR3 bases are TGTGCCAGTAGTTCCCCAACAGGGGAATATGGCTACACCTTC.

The CDR3 nucleotides read TGTGCCAGCAGCCTCTCTGGGAGGGAAGATACGCAGTATTTT. It specifies CASSLSGREDTQYF. The genes are TRBV11-3 and TRBJ2-3, with TRBD2 matching over 7 bases. From germline, CDR1 is SGHNT and CDR2 YENEEA. This CDR3 has 14 amino acids. V lost 5 bases to trimming and J lost 5 bases; unmatched junction nucleotides: 7.

The V gene is TRBV27, the J gene TRBJ1-6; TRBD1 aligns across 7 bases. CDR3 size: 16 residues. Germline values: CDR1 MNHEY, CDR2 SMNVEV (reference sequence). Trimming took 1 base from V and 8 from J; bases not matched to a gene: 8. The CDR3 nucleotides are TGTGCCAGCAGTTTATGGGCAGGGGGTTATGATTCACCCCTCCACTTT. Its protein product is CASSLWAGGYDSPLHF.

V usage is TRBV5-1 and J usage is TRBJ2-2; D may be TRBD1 or TRBD2 (5 bases each). The CDR3 extends over 15 amino acids. V lost 7 bases, J lost 5 bases, and 18 bases lay in between. Per germline, CDR1 SGHRS and CDR2 YFSETQ. The CDR3 region has the DNA TGCGCCAGCCACGCGGGCAGGGTTAATACCGGGGAGCTGTTTTTT. It is translated as CASHAGRVNTGELFF.

The V gene is TRBV7-3, the J gene TRBJ2-1, with TRBD1 as a possible D gene (5 bases). CDR3 length: 15 residues. From germline, CDR1 is SGHTA and CDR2 FQGTGA. The ends were cut back, 1 base at V and 6 bases at J, with 13 bases in the middle. CDR3 protein: CASSLSVSQGNEQFF. Written as DNA, the CDR3 is TGTGCCAGCAGCTTAAGTGTCTCCCAGGGCAATGAGCAGTTCTTC.

This rearrangement joins TRBV5-4 to TRBJ2-5; D gene unclear. The CDR3 extends over 15 amino acids. Per the germline V gene, CDR1 is SGHNT and CDR2 is YYREEE (reference sequence). V was pared by 4 bases and J by 3 bases, with 16 bases between. CDR3 loop: CASSLDQAREETQYF. The CDR3 DNA follows: TGTGCCAGCAGCCTGGACCAAGCTCGGGAAGAGACCCAGTACTTC.

The genes are TRBV5-1 and TRBJ2-2, with TRBD2 as a possible D gene (6 bases). The germline V and J ends were trimmed by 1 base and 7 bases, with 11 bases remaining between them. The germline V gene has CDR1 SGHRS and CDR2 YFSETQ. This CDR3 spans 14 amino acids. The CDR3 DNA is TGCGCCAGCAGCTTGAATCTAGCGAGCGGGGAGCTGTTTTTT. Its translation: CASSLNLASGELFF.

The chain couples TRBV7-8 to TRBJ1-2; D possibly corresponds to TRBD1 (6 bases). Trimming cost V 1 base and J 0 bases, with 12 bases left between them. The CDR3 extends over 16 amino acids. Per germline, CDR1 SGHVS and CDR2 FQNEAQ. CDR3 residues: CASSLDGRGTNYGYTF. For the CDR3, the DNA is TGTGCCAGCAGCTTAGACGGCAGGGGAACTAACTATGGCTACACCTTC.

The chain links TRBV5-1 to TRBJ2-5, with D possibly being TRBD2 (6 bases). CDR1 is SGHRS, CDR2 YFSETQ, per germline. V was pared by 4 bases and J by 5 bases, with 18 bases between. The CDR3 totals 15 residues. In DNA, the CDR3 is TGCGCCAGCAGCCCCAGGTCAGCGGAGGGTGAGACCCAGTACTTC. Protein sequence: CASSPRSAEGETQYF.

This chain connects TRBV29-1 to TRBJ2-1; 7 nucleotides line up with TRBD2. The length of the CDR3 is 14 residues. V lost 6 bases and J lost 10; bases outside the gene matches: 15. Germline lookup yields CDR1 SQVTM and CDR2 ANQGSEA. The CDR3 sequence: CSVAGGGSGTEQFF. DNA for the CDR3: TGCAGCGTAGCCGGGGGTGGGAGCGGGACCGAGCAGTTCTTC.

The chain couples TRBV27 to TRBJ1-1, with D maybe TRBD1 (5 bases). Germline V gene sequence: CDR1 MNHEY, CDR2 SMNVEV (reference sequence). This CDR3 contains 13 residues. Trimming shortened V by 3 bases and J by 3 bases, and 8 bases separated the two germline ends. CDR3 DNA: TGTGCCAGCAGTTTCGACAGATACACTGAAGCTTTCTTT. It codes for CASSFDRYTEAFF.

In its sample, this clone is medium-sized. The rearrangement uses TRBV10-3 and TRBJ2-7, with D unresolved. Looked up from germline, CDR1 is ENHRY and CDR2 is SYGVKD. V lost 2 bases to trimming and J lost 4 bases, with 3 bases between them. The CDR3 contains 11 residues. In DNA form, the CDR3 reads TGTGCCATCAGTGAGGGGTACGAGCAGTACTTC. Amino acid sequence: CAISEGYEQYF.

The chain recombines TRBV6-5 with TRBJ1-5, with D uncertain. The length of the CDR3 is 14 residues. The V and J ends lost 6 bases and 9 bases respectively, with 18 bases between them. Germline V CDR1 and CDR2: MNHEY, SVGAGI. DNA of the CDR3: TGTGCCAGCAGCCTACGCGGTGCAATCGGGCCCCAGCATTTT. It yields the protein CASSLRGAIGPQHF.

V gene TRBV27 combines with J gene TRBJ2-1, with 7 nucleotides matching TRBD1. CDR1 and CDR2 from the germline V gene are MNHEY and SMNVEV (reference sequence). J lost 1 base, V lost 8 bases, and 8 bases had no gene match. The CDR3 totals 15 residues. The CDR3 region has the DNA TGTGCCAGCGGAAAAGACAGGGAATCCTACAATGAGCAGTTCTTC. This gives the protein CASGKDRESYNEQFF.

This sequence joins TRBV7-6 and TRBJ1-4, with D possibly matching TRBD1 (6 bases). Trimming stripped 5 bases from V and 5 bases from J, with 12 bases between. The CDR3 extends over 14 amino acids. Germline CDR1 reads SGHVS; CDR2 reads FNYEAQ. The CDR3 DNA is TGTGCCAGCAGCACAGGGATCCCAAATGAAAAACTGTTTTTT. Translation gives CASSTGIPNEKLFF.

The chain combines TRBV7-2 with TRBJ2-3; a possible D gene is TRBD2 (6 bases). V was trimmed by 4 bases and J by 1 base, leaving 12 bases between them. The CDR3 sequence is 15 residues long. Germline CDR1 is SGHTA and CDR2 is FQGNSA. The CDR3 sequence is CASSWTNAGTDTQYF. CDR3 nucleotide sequence: TGTGCCAGCAGCTGGACTAACGCGGGCACAGATACGCAGTATTTT. Combining the CDR3 with reference TRBV7-2 and TRBJ2-3 gives the whole variable domain GAGVSQSPSNKVTEKGKDVELRCDPISGHTALYWYRQSLGQGLEFLIYFQGNSAPDKSGLPSDRFSAERTGGSVSTLTIQRTQQEDSAVYLCASSWTNAGTDTQYFGPGTRLTVL.

This clone is labeled as medium-sized (0.01 to 0.1%). The chain carries TRBV4-3 and TRBJ1-6; D may be TRBD1 (5 bases). The CDR3 contains 15 residues. V lost 0 bases, J lost 9 bases, and 12 bases lay in between. CDR1 is LGHNA, CDR2 YSLEER, per germline. The CDR3 is CASSQDSGQGSPLHF. The CDR3 DNA is TGCGCCAGCAGCCAAGATTCAGGGCAGGGTTCACCCCTCCACTTT.

The gene calls are TRBV6-5 and TRBJ1-4; D possibly corresponds to TRBD1 (6 bases). The V gene's germline CDR1 is MNHEY and CDR2 SVGAGI. V lost 4 bases and J 12 bases, leaving 12 bases between the germline ends. The CDR3 covers 12 residues. The CDR3 coding sequence is TGTGCCAGCAGTTCCCAGACAGGCCAACTGTTTTTT. Encoded protein: CASSSQTGQLFF.

The gene calls are TRBV4-3 and TRBJ1-2, with D perhaps matching TRBD1 (5 bases). The V and J ends lost 1 base and 5 bases respectively, with 14 bases between them. Germline lookup yields CDR1 LGHNA and CDR2 YSLEER. The CDR3 runs to 15 residues. As DNA, the CDR3 is TGCGCCAGCAGCCAAGCCCCAGGGTCGTATTATGGCTACACCTTC. Its translation: CASSQAPGSYYGYTF.

The gene calls are TRBV6-5 and TRBJ1-4, with a tentative D call TRBD1 (5 bases). This CDR3 spans 14 amino acids. The germline gives CDR1 MNHEY, CDR2 SVGAGI. V lost 5 bases and J 4 bases, leaving 11 bases between the germline ends. The CDR3 DNA reads as TGTGCCAGCAGTCTACAGGACCTTAATGAAAAACTGTTTTTT. Translating gives CASSLQDLNEKLFF.

The rearrangement joins TRBV5-1 to TRBJ2-5; D possibly corresponds to TRBD2 (6 bases). The CDR3 consists of 13 residues. Trimming took off 4 bases at V and 3 bases at J, with 10 bases between the two ends. The germline V gene has CDR1 SGHRS and CDR2 YFSETQ. The CDR3 sequence is CASSAGTEETQYF. CDR3 coding DNA: TGCGCCAGCAGCGCGGGGACGGAAGAGACCCAGTACTTC.

V usage is TRBV24-1 and J usage is TRBJ1-1; no firm D call. Deletions cut 6 bases from V and 2 bases from J, with 9 bases between. This CDR3 is built from 13 residues. The germline V gene encodes CDR1 KGHDR and CDR2 SFDVKD. The CDR3 nucleotides are TGTGCCACCAGTCTGAGGGAAAACACTGAAGCTTTCTTT. This translates into CATSLRENTEAFF.

The chain uses TRBV2 and TRBJ2-1, with a tentative D call TRBD2 (5 bases). The CDR3 extends over 16 amino acids. The V gene lost 2 bases and the J gene lost 6 bases, with 17 bases spanning the gap. The germline V gene encodes CDR1 SNHLY and CDR2 FYNNEI. This CDR3 is CASSESVRGASNEQFF. In DNA form, the CDR3 reads TGTGCCAGCAGTGAATCAGTTCGGGGAGCAAGCAATGAGCAGTTCTTC.